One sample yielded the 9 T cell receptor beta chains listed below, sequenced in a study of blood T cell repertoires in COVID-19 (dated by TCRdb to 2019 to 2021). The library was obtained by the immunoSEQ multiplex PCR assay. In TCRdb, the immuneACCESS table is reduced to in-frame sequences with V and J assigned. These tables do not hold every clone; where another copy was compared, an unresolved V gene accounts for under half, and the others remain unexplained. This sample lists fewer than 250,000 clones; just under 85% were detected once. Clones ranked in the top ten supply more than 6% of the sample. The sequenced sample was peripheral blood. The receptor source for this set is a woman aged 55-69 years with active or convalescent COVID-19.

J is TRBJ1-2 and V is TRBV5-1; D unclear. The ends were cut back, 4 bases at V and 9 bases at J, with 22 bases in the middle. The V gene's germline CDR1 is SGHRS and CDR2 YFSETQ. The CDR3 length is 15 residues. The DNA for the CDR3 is TGCGCCAGCAGCCCGGAGGCTCTTACGCCGGTGAGCTACACCTTC. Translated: CASSPEALTPVSYTF.

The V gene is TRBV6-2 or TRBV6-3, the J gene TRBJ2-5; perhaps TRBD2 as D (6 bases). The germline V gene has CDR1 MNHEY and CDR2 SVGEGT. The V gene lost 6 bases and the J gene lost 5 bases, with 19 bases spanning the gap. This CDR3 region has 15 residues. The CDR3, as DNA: TGTGCCAGCAGCCTGGGCGGGGCCTCAGGGGAGACCCAGTACTTC. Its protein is CASSLGGASGETQYF.

CDR3 DNA: TGTGCCAGTAGTCACGACAGGGTTATGGCCCAGCATTTT. Its protein is CASSHDRVMAQHF. The V and J genes are TRBV19 and TRBJ1-5, with TRBD1 matching over 7 bases. This CDR3 is 13 amino acids long. The trim removed 5 bases at V and 11 bases at J, leaving 9 bases unmatched. Germline CDR1 LNHDA, CDR2 SQIVND (reference sequence).

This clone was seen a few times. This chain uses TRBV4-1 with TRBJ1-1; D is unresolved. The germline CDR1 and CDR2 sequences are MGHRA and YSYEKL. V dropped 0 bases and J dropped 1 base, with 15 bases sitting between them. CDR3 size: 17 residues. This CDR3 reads CASSQDLSWQQNTEAFF. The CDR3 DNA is TGCGCCAGCAGCCAAGACTTAAGTTGGCAACAGAACACTGAAGCTTTCTTT.

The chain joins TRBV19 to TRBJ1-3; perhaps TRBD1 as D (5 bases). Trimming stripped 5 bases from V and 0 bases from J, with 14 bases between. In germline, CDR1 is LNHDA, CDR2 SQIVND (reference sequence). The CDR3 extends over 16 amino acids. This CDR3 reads CASSSLPTVSGNTIYF. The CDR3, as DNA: TGTGCCAGTAGTTCCCTCCCGACAGTCTCTGGAAACACCATATATTTT.

CDR3 residues: CASSLANGHEETQYF. CDR3 coding DNA: TGCGCCAGCAGCTTGGCCAATGGACACGAAGAGACCCAGTACTTC. The chain couples TRBV5-1 to TRBJ2-5, with a possible D match to TRBD1 (5 bases). The CDR3 contains 15 residues. CDR1 is SGHRS, CDR2 YFSETQ, per germline. V lost 0 bases and J 3 bases, leaving 12 bases between the germline ends.

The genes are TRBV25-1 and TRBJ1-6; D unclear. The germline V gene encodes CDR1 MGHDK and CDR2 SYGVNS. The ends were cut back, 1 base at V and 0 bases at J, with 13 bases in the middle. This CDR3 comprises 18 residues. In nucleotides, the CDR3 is TGTGCCAGCAGTGAATCGGGAGGCAGGAGCTCCTATAATTCACCCCTCCACTTT. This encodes CASSESGGRSSYNSPLHF. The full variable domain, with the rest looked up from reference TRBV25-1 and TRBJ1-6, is EADIYQTPRYLVIGTGKKITLECSQTMGHDKMYWYQQDPGMELHLIHYSYGVNSTEKGDLSSESTVSRIRTEHFPLTLESARPSHTSQYLCASSESGGRSSYNSPLHFGNGTRLTVT.

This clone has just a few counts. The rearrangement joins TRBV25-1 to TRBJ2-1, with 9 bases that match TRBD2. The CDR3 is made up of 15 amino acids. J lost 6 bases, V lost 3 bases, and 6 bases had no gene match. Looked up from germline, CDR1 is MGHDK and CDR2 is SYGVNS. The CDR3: CASSEAREGLNEQFF. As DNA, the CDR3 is TGTGCCAGCAGTGAGGCGCGGGAGGGCCTCAATGAGCAGTTCTTC.

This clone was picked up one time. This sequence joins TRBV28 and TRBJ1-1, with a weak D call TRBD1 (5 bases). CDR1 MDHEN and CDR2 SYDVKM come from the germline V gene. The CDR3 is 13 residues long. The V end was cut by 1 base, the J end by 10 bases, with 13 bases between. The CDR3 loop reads CASSLFRGVGAFF. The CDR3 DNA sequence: TGTGCCAGCAGTTTATTTCGGGGGGTTGGAGCTTTCTTT. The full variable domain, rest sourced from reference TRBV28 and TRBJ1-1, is DVKVTQSSRYLVKRTGEKVFLECVQDMDHENMFWYRQDPGLGLRLIYFSYDVKMKEKGDIPEGYSVSREKKERFSLILESASTNQTSMYLCASSLFRGVGAFFGQGTRLTVV.